One sample yielded the 30 T cell receptor beta chains listed below, sequenced in a study of shared clonotypes between healthy human individuals. The method was immunoSEQ multiplex PCR; TCRdb's version includes in-frame clones alone and lacks a portion of them. This repertoire shows roughly 650,000 clones, 95% to 98% found once; its top ten account for around 0.06%. Sequencing input: naive CD4+ T cells sorted from blood. Subset reported: CD45RA+ positively selected. The receptors derive from a woman under 40 in good health.

The V gene is TRBV5-5, the J gene TRBJ1-5; 10 bases map to TRBD1. The CDR3 is 16 amino acids. Germline values: CDR1 SGHKS, CDR2 YYEKEE (reference sequence). The V and J ends lost 3 bases and 4 bases, in that order; junction bases with no gene match: 7. The CDR3 spells CASSSAGTGVNQPQHF. In nucleotides, the CDR3 is TGTGCCAGCAGCTCGGCCGGGACAGGGGTTAATCAGCCCCAGCATTTT.

The chain joins TRBV10-3 to TRBJ2-7; D gene unclear. CDR3 size: 15 residues. With 2 bases removed from V and 0 bases from J, the gap between germline ends came to 11 bases. CDR1 and CDR2 (germline): ENHRY, SYGVKD. DNA of the CDR3: TGTGCCATCAGTGAGGACCCGGGCGGCTCCTACGAGCAGTACTTC. It is translated as CAISEDPGGSYEQYF.

The rearrangement links TRBV28 to TRBJ2-1; 7 positions agree with TRBD2. The germline CDR1 and CDR2 sequences are MDHEN and SYDVKM. This CDR3 region has 14 residues. The V and J ends lost 3 bases and 7 bases, in that order; junction bases with no gene match: 6. CDR3 loop: CASSFGRLANEQFF. For the CDR3, the DNA is TGTGCCAGCAGTTTTGGGAGACTAGCAAATGAGCAGTTCTTC.

The chain combines TRBV27 with TRBJ2-5, with D possibly matching TRBD1 (6 bases). Germline assignment: CDR1 MNHEY and CDR2 SMNVEV (reference sequence). The V end lost 7 bases, the J end lost 2 bases, and 20 bases lay between the germline ends. The CDR3 contains 16 residues. CDR3 amino acids: CASKNLGAGEQETQYF. In nucleotides, the CDR3 is TGTGCCAGCAAAAACTTAGGGGCAGGGGAGCAAGAGACCCAGTACTTC.

The rearrangement joins TRBV25-1 to TRBJ2-3; TRBD2 matches 12 bases. V shed 3 bases, J shed 2 bases, and the junction held 6 bases outside the gene matches. Germline V gene data show CDR1 as MGHDK and CDR2 as SYGVNS. The CDR3 spans 17 residues. CDR3 nucleotide sequence: TGTGCCAGCAGTGAGACTAGCGGGAGCCATACCACAGATACGCAGTATTTT. It encodes CASSETSGSHTTDTQYF. Supplemented by reference TRBV25-1 and TRBJ2-3, the full variable domain reads EADIYQTPRYLVIGTGKKITLECSQTMGHDKMYWYQQDPGMELHLIHYSYGVNSTEKGDLSSESTVSRIRTEHFPLTLESARPSHTSQYLCASSETSGSHTTDTQYFGPGTRLTVL.

The chain uses TRBV29-1 and TRBJ1-3; D possibly corresponds to TRBD1 (5 bases). The CDR3 is 13 residues long. Deletions cut 4 bases from V and 9 bases from J, with 16 bases between. Germline loops: CDR1 SQVTM, CDR2 ANQGSEA. This chain's CDR3 is CSVAQGMMGTIYF. CDR3 coding DNA: TGCAGCGTTGCTCAGGGAATGATGGGCACCATATATTTT.

V usage is TRBV5-8 and J usage is TRBJ2-3; 7 bases are shared with TRBD2. CDR1 and CDR2 from the germline V gene are SGHTS and YDEGEE. The length of the CDR3 is 15 residues. J lost 2 bases, V lost 3 bases, and 6 bases had no gene match. CDR3 coding DNA: TGTGCCAGCAGCTCTCGACTAGCCCACACAGATACGCAGTATTTT. Translating it yields CASSSRLAHTDTQYF.

V gene TRBV7-9 combines with J gene TRBJ2-2; 9 nucleotides match TRBD2. The CDR3 has 16 amino acids. Germline CDR1 and CDR2: SEHNR and FQNEAQ (reference sequence). Trimming removed 2 bases from V and 3 bases from J; junction bases left unmatched: 4. The CDR3 is CASSLWSGRHTGELFF. In nucleotides, the CDR3 is TGTGCCAGCAGCTTATGGAGCGGGAGGCACACCGGGGAGCTGTTTTTT.

The table lists this clone with a few counts. V usage is TRBV6-5 and J usage is TRBJ1-5, with no clear D. Trimming left V 0 bases short and J 5 bases short, with 11 bases between. In germline, CDR1 is MNHEY, CDR2 SVGAGI. CDR3 length equals 15 residues. CDR3 in amino acids: CASSYSWGEDQPQHF. The CDR3 DNA sequence: TGTGCCAGCAGTTACTCTTGGGGAGAAGATCAGCCCCAGCATTTT.

The rearrangement joins TRBV9 to TRBJ2-3; D possibly corresponds to TRBD2 (6 bases). The V and J ends lost 3 bases and 6 bases respectively, with 17 bases between them. Per germline, CDR1 SGDLS and CDR2 YYNGEE. The CDR3 sequence is 15 residues long. The CDR3 sequence: CASSDGLGGGDTQYF. For the CDR3, the DNA is TGTGCCAGCAGCGATGGATTGGGAGGCGGGGATACGCAGTATTTT. Combining the CDR3 with reference TRBV9 and TRBJ2-3 gives the whole variable domain DSGVTQTPKHLITATGQRVTLRCSPRSGDLSVYWYQQSLDQGLQFLIQYYNGEERAKGNILERFSAQQFPDLHSELNLSSLELGDSALYFCASSDGLGGGDTQYFGPGTRLTVL.

This clone appeared once. The CDR3 coding sequence is TGCAGCGTTGAAGATAACGAAGGCTACACCTTC. Its protein product is CSVEDNEGYTF. The rearrangement joins TRBV29-1 to TRBJ1-2; D gene ambiguous. Trimming left V 0 bases short and J 8 bases short, with 7 bases between. This CDR3 has 11 amino acids. Germline CDR1 and CDR2: SQVTM and ANQGSEA.

Concerning this clone itself: One end of the junction is discordant with germline, which a read error may explain. The rearrangement uses TRBV10-3 and TRBJ2-1, with 7 nucleotides matching TRBD2. This CDR3 is built from 13 residues. In germline, CDR1 is ENHRY, CDR2 SYGVKD. CDR3 sequence (DNA): TGTGCCATCAGTGGAGACAGCGGGGAAATTGTTCTCTTC. Protein: CAISGDSGEIVLF.

The chain has TRBV19 and TRBJ2-2; 8 positions agree with TRBD2. The CDR3 totals 17 residues. CDR1 and CDR2 (germline): LNHDA, SQIVND (reference sequence). V lost 4 bases to trimming and J lost 6 bases; unmatched junction nucleotides: 13. DNA of the CDR3: TGTGCCAGTAGTACCCTCCCGGGACTAGGTAGCCCCGGGGAGCTGTTTTTT. Protein: CASSTLPGLGSPGELFF.

The V and J genes are TRBV28 and TRBJ1-5; D unclear. The CDR3 totals 12 residues. Trimming cost V 11 bases and J 5 bases, with 13 bases left between them. Germline CDR1 and CDR2: MDHEN and SYDVKM. The CDR3 is CAHSLGYQPQHF. The CDR3 DNA reads TGTGCCCACAGTCTGGGGTATCAGCCCCAGCATTTT.

This chain joins TRBV7-2 and TRBJ2-1; TRBD1 or TRBD2 may be the D gene (6 bases each). Germline V gene data show CDR1 as SGHTA and CDR2 as FQGNSA. There are 15 residues in the CDR3. V was clipped by 1 base and J by 8 bases, with 15 bases between them. The chain's CDR3 is CASSLGGASWDEQFF. The CDR3 DNA reads as TGTGCCAGCAGCTTAGGGGGGGCTAGCTGGGATGAGCAGTTCTTC.

The V gene is TRBV9, the J gene TRBJ2-7, with TRBD2 identical over 12 bases. The CDR3 loop spans 18 amino acids. CDR1 SGDLS and CDR2 YYNGEE come from the germline V gene. V was clipped by 0 bases and J by 7 bases; unmatched bases: 14. The CDR3, as DNA: TGTGCCAGCAGCGTAGCAGGGCTAGCGGGAGGGCCGATCGAAGAGCAGTACTTC. Protein product: CASSVAGLAGGPIEEQYF. Using reference TRBV9 and TRBJ2-7 for the parts outside the CDR3, the full variable domain is DSGVTQTPKHLITATGQRVTLRCSPRSGDLSVYWYQQSLDQGLQFLIQYYNGEERAKGNILERFSAQQFPDLHSELNLSSLELGDSALYFCASSVAGLAGGPIEEQYFGPGTRLTVT.

The chain recombines TRBV28 with TRBJ2-7; D gene unclear. Trimming cost V 4 bases and J 7 bases, with 11 bases left between them. Per the germline V gene, CDR1 is MDHEN and CDR2 is SYDVKM. The CDR3 covers 12 residues. The CDR3 region has the DNA TGTGCCAGCAGTTCAGCGAGTGGGGAGCAGTACTTC. Protein: CASSSASGEQYF. The full variable domain, completed using reference TRBV28 and TRBJ2-7, is DVKVTQSSRYLVKRTGEKVFLECVQDMDHENMFWYRQDPGLGLRLIYFSYDVKMKEKGDIPEGYSVSREKKERFSLILESASTNQTSMYLCASSSASGEQYFGPGTRLTVT.

This clone has only one observation. This chain joins TRBV27 and TRBJ2-2, with TRBD2 matching 12 bases. This CDR3 is 18 amino acids long. Trimming removed 3 bases from V and 6 bases from J; junction bases left unmatched: 11. Germline lookup yields CDR1 MNHEY and CDR2 SMNVEV (reference sequence). CDR3 sequence (DNA): TGTGCCAGCAGTTTCCGACTAGCGGGAGTTTATAGGGCCGGGGAGCTGTTTTTT. Encoded protein: CASSFRLAGVYRAGELFF.

This sequence joins TRBV28 and TRBJ2-3; D unclear. CDR3 length: 12 amino acids. V lost 7 bases and J 1 base, leaving 6 bases between the germline ends. Per germline, CDR1 MDHEN and CDR2 SYDVKM. CDR3 nucleotides: TGTGCCAGCACTTCTGGCACAGATACGCAGTATTTT. Translated: CASTSGTDTQYF.

The V gene is TRBV7-8, the J gene TRBJ2-2, with 9 bases fitting TRBD2. In germline, CDR1 is SGHVS, CDR2 FQNEAQ. The CDR3 spans 20 residues. V shed 1 base and J 0 bases; nucleotides not matched to a gene: 12. The DNA for the CDR3 is TGTGCCAGCAGCTTAGGAGGTAGCGGGAGTTGGGGCGCGAACACCGGGGAGCTGTTTTTT. Its protein product is CASSLGGSGSWGANTGELFF.

The CDR3: CASRETDFSNTIYF. CDR3 in DNA: TGTGCCAGCAGAGAGACAGATTTCTCGAACACCATATATTTT. This chain uses TRBV6-1 with TRBJ1-3, with D tentatively TRBD1 (5 bases). This CDR3 is 14 amino acids long. The germline V gene has CDR1 MNHNS and CDR2 SASEGT. The V end was cut by 6 bases, the J end by 7 bases, with 16 bases between.

This clone was observed a single time. The genes are TRBV12-5 and TRBJ2-1; D not resolved. Germline loops: CDR1 LGHNT, CDR2 FRNRAP. This CDR3 is built from 13 residues. The germline V and J ends were trimmed by 7 bases and 8 bases, with 15 bases remaining between them. The CDR3 spells CASAAERRHEQFF. The CDR3 DNA sequence: TGTGCTAGTGCTGCCGAGCGAAGGCATGAGCAGTTCTTC.

As to this clone: The sample holds other DNA sequences that translate to the same CDR3. J is TRBJ1-5 and V is TRBV20-1, with a tentative D call TRBD1 (5 bases). Trimming took 6 bases from V and 3 from J, leaving 6 bases between them. The germline gives CDR1 DFQATT, CDR2 SNEGSKA (reference sequence). The CDR3 runs 11 residues. DNA of the CDR3: TGCAGTGCACAGGACAATCAGCCCCAGCATTTT. Translated: CSAQDNQPQHF.

The chain has TRBV18 and TRBJ1-5; D uncertain. Germline V gene sequence: CDR1 KGHSH, CDR2 LQKENI. The CDR3 spans 13 residues. Deletions cut 5 bases from V and 6 bases from J, with 11 bases between. The CDR3 DNA reads TGTGCCAGCTCAGCCACCGATCCTCAGCCCCAGCATTTT. Translation: CASSATDPQPQHF.

The chain carries TRBV5-1 and TRBJ2-5; 10 nucleotides agree with TRBD1. Losses at the gene ends were 6 bases for V and 5 bases for J; bases not matched to a gene: 10. The CDR3 loop spans 15 amino acids. The germline V gene has CDR1 SGHRS and CDR2 YFSETQ. The DNA for the CDR3 is TGCGCCAGCACCCCCGAGACAGGGGGCGCGGAGACCCAGTACTTC. This codes for CASTPETGGAETQYF.

The chain is built from TRBV30 and TRBJ2-5, with D possibly TRBD1 on 5 matching bases. The CDR3 sequence is 12 residues long. Trimming stripped 7 bases from V and 1 base from J, with 10 bases between. Germline CDR1 and CDR2: GTSNPN and SVGIG (reference sequence). The CDR3 region is CASTVLQETQYF. The DNA for the CDR3 is TGTGCCTCGACAGTTCTCCAAGAGACCCAGTACTTC.

The chain joins TRBV25-1 to TRBJ2-5, with 9 bases matching TRBD2. Germline CDR1 reads MGHDK; CDR2 reads SYGVNS. The CDR3 contains 15 residues. Trimming took 8 bases from V and 5 from J; bases not matched to a gene: 12. The DNA of the CDR3 is TGTGCCAGCCGTGGGGCTAGCGGGATGTGGGAGACCCAGTACTTC. This codes for CASRGASGMWETQYF.

This clone was picked up one time. V gene TRBV7-8 combines with J gene TRBJ1-5; TRBD1 agrees at 12 bases. CDR1 and CDR2 (germline): SGHVS, FQNEAQ. The CDR3 covers 21 residues. With V trimmed by 4 bases and J by 4 bases, 20 bases remained unmatched. The CDR3 reads CASSSLGPRDRGRSKNQPQHF. CDR3 sequence (DNA): TGTGCCAGCAGCTCCCTGGGGCCCCGGGACAGGGGGCGGTCAAAAAATCAGCCCCAGCATTTT.

The rearrangement joins TRBV30 to TRBJ2-6, with D unclear. The V end lost 4 bases, the J end lost 0 bases, and 10 bases lay between the germline ends. The germline gives CDR1 GTSNPN, CDR2 SVGIG (reference sequence). There are 15 residues in the CDR3. The CDR3: CAWNFGDSGANVLTF. Written as DNA, the CDR3 is TGTGCCTGGAATTTTGGGGACTCTGGGGCCAACGTCCTGACTTTC.

The V and J genes are TRBV5-5 and TRBJ2-2; D not certain. Trimming removed 2 bases at V and 6 bases at J, with 8 bases between. CDR1 and CDR2 (germline): SGHKS, YYEKEE (reference sequence). The CDR3 covers 13 residues. CDR3 DNA sequence: TGTGCCAGCAGCTTTCTGGGTGCCGGGGAGCTGTTTTTT. As protein: CASSFLGAGELFF.